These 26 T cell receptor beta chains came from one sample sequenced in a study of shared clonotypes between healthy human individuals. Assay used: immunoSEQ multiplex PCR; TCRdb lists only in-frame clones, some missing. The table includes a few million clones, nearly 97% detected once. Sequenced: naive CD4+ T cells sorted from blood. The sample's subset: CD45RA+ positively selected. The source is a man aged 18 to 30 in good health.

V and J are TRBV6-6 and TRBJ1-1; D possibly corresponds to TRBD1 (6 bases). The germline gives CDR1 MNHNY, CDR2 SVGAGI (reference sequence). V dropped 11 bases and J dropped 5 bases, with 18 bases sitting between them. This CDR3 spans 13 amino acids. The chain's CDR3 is CAGRLGGQTEAFF. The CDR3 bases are TGTGCCGGACGACTTGGGGGGCAAACTGAAGCTTTCTTT.

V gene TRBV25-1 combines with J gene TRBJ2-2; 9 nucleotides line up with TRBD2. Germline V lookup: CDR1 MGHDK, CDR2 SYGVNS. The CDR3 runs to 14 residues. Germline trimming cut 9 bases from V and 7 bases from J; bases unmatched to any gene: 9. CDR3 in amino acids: CASSSGVSFGELFF. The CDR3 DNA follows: TGTGCCAGTTCTAGCGGGGTGTCCTTCGGGGAGCTGTTTTTT.

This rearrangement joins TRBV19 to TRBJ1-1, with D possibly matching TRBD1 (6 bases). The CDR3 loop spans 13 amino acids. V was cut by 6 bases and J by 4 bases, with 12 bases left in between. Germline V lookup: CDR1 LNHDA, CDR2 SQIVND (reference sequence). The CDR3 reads CASRSQGGTEAFF. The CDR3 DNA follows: TGTGCCAGTAGATCACAGGGAGGCACTGAAGCTTTCTTT.

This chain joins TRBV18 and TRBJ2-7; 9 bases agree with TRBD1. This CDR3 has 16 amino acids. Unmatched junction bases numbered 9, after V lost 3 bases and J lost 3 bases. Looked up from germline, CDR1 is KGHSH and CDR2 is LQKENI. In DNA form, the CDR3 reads TGTGCCAGCTCACCCCGGTCCGGACAGGGGATCTACGAGCAGTACTTC. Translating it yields CASSPRSGQGIYEQYF.

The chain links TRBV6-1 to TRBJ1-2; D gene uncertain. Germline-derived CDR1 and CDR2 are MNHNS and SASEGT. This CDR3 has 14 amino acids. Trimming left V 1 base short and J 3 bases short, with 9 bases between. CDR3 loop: CASSEVTAHYGYTF. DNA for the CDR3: TGTGCCAGCAGTGAAGTGACTGCACACTATGGCTACACCTTC.

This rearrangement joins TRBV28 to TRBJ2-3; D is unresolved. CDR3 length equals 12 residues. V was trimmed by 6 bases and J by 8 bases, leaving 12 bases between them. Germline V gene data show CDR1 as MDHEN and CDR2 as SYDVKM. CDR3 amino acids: CASREPPGTQYF. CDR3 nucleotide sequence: TGTGCCAGCAGAGAGCCCCCAGGTACGCAGTATTTT.

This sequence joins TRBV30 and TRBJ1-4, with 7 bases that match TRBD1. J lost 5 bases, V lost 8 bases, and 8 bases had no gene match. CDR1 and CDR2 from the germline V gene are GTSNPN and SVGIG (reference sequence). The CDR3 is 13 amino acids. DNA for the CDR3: TGTGCCAGTGACAGGGAGCAGAATGAAAAACTGTTTTTT. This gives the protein CASDREQNEKLFF.

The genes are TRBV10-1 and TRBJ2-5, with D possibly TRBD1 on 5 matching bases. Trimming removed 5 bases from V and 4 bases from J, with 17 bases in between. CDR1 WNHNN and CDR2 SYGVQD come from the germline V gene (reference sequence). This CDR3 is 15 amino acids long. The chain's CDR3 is CASSKDNTWGETQYF. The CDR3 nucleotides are TGCGCCAGCAGTAAGGACAACACTTGGGGAGAGACCCAGTACTTC.

The CDR3 DNA is TGTGCCAGCACCGTCCTTAGGGAGGCAGAGCTGGGCGAGCAGTACTTC. This codes for CASTVLREAELGEQYF. The chain combines TRBV27 with TRBJ2-7; a weak D match, TRBD2 (6 bases). Germline CDR1 is MNHEY and CDR2 is SMNVEV (reference sequence). V lost 7 bases to trimming and J lost 6 bases, with 25 bases between them. CDR3 length equals 16 residues.

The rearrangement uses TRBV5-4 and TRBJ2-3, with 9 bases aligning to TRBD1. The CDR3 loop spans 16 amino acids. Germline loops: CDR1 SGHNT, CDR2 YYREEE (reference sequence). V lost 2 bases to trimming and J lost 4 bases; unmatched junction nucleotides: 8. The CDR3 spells CASSFGDRGWADTQYF. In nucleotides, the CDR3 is TGTGCCAGCAGCTTCGGCGACAGGGGGTGGGCAGATACGCAGTATTTT.

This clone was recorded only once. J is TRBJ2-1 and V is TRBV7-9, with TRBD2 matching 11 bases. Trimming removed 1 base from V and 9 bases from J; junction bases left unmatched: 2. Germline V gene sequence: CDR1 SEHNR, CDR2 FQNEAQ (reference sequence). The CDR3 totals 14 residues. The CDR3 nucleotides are TGTGCCAGCAGCTTAGAGACTAGCGGGGCTGAGCAGTTCTTC. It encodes CASSLETSGAEQFF.

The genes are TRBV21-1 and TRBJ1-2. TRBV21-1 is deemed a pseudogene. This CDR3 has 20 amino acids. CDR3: CASSKQCRQPNLNGGYGYTF. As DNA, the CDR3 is TGTGCCAGCAGCAAACAGTGTCGGCAGCCGAACCTTAACGGGGGTTATGGCTACACCTTC.

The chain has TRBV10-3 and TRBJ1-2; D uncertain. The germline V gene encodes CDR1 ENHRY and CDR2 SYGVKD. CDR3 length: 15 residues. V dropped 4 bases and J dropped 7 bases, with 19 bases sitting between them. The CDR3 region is CAISALLPDPTGYTF. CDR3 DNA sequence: TGTGCCATCAGTGCCCTCTTACCGGACCCCACTGGCTACACCTTC.

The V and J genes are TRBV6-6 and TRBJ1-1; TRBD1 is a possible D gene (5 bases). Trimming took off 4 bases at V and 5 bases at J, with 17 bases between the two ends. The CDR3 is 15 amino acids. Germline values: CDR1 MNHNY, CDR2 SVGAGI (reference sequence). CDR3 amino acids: CASSSGPSYMTEAFF. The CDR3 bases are TGTGCCAGCAGTTCGGGACCCTCATACATGACTGAAGCTTTCTTT.

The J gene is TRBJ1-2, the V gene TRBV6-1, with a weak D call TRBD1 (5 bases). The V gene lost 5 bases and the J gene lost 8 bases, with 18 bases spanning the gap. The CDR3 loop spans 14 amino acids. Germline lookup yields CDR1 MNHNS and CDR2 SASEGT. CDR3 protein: CASSTPPTGFGYTF. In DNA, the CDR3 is TGTGCCAGCAGTACCCCCCCTACAGGCTTCGGCTACACCTTC.

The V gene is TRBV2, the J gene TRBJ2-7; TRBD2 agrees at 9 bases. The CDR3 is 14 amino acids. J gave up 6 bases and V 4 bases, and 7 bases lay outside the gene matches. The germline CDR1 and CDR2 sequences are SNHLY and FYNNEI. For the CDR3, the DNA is TGTGCCAGCAGTGTGCGCGGGGGGGCCGCCGAGCAGTACTTC. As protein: CASSVRGGAAEQYF.

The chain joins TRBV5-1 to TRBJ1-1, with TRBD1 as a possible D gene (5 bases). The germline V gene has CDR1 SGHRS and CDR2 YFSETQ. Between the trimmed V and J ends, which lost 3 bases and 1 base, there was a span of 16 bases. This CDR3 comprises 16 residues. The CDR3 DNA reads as TGCGCCAGCAGCTCTACAATGAGGGGCCCGAACACTGAAGCTTTCTTT. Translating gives CASSSTMRGPNTEAFF.

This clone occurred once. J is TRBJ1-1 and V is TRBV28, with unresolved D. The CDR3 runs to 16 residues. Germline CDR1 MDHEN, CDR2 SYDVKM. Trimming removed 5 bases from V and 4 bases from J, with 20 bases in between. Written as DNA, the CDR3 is TGTGCCAGCAGTCCGTTCCCCCGGGAGAAGCTCACTGAAGCTTTCTTT. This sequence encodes CASSPFPREKLTEAFF.

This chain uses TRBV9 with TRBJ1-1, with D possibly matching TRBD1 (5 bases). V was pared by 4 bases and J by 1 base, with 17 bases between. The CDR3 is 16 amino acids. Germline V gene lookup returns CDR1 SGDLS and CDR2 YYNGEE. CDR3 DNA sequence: TGTGCCAGCAGCCTCGGGACCGAGTACCGGAACACTGAAGCTTTCTTT. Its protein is CASSLGTEYRNTEAFF.

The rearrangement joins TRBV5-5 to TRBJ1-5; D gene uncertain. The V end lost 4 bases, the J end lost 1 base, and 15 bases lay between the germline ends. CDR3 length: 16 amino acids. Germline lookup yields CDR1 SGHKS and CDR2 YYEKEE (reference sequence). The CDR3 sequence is CASSPGPEPSNQPQHF. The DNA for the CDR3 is TGTGCCAGCAGCCCTGGGCCGGAGCCAAGCAATCAGCCCCAGCATTTT.

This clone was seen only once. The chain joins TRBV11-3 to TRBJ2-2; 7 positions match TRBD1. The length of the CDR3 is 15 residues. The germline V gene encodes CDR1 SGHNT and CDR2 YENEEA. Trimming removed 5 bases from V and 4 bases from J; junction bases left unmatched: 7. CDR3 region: CASSARQGATGELFF. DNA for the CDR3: TGTGCCAGCAGCGCGAGACAGGGTGCCACCGGGGAGCTGTTTTTT.

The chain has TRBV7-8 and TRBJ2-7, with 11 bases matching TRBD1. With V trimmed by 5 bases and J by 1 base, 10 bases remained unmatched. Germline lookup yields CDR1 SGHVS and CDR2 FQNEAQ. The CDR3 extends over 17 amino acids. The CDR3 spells CASSPAGTGGKSYEQYF. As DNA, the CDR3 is TGTGCCAGCAGCCCCGCCGGGACAGGGGGAAAATCCTACGAGCAGTACTTC.

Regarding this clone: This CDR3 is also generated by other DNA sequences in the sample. The CDR3 nucleotides read TGTGCCAGCTCAAGGACGGGACTCTATGGCTACACCTTC. This sequence encodes CASSRTGLYGYTF. J is TRBJ1-2 and V is TRBV25-1; D perhaps matches TRBD1 (5 bases). Germline V gives CDR1 MGHDK, CDR2 SYGVNS. Trimming left V 8 bases short and J 4 bases short, with 14 bases between. The CDR3 spans 13 residues.

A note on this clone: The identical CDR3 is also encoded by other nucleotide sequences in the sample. The CDR3 nucleotides read TGTGCCAGCTCATCCCGGGACAGGGGGTACGAGCAGTACTTC. It is translated as CASSSRDRGYEQYF. The V and J genes are TRBV18 and TRBJ2-7, with TRBD1 matching 11 bases. The germline V gene has CDR1 KGHSH and CDR2 LQKENI. After removal of 5 bases from V and 4 bases from J, the junction contained 4 bases not matched to a gene. The CDR3 contains 14 residues.

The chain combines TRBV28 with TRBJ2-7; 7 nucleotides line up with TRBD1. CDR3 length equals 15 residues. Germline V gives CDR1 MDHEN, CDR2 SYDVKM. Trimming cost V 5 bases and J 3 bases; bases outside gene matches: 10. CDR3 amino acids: CASSPTRPGGYEQYF. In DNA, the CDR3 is TGTGCCAGCAGTCCAACCCGGCCAGGGGGCTACGAGCAGTACTTC.

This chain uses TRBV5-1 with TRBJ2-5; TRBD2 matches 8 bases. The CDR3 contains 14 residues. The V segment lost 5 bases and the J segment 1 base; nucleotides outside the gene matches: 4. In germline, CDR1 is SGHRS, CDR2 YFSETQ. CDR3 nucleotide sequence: TGCGCCAGCAGTTGGAGCGGGGGCCAAGAGACCCAGTACTTC. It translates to CASSWSGGQETQYF.